These 28 T cell receptor beta chains originate from one sample sequenced in a study of blood T cell repertoires in COVID-19. The repertoire was sequenced with immunoSEQ multiplex PCR; TCRdb's copy has only in-frame clones and lacks some. The sample lists about 91,000 clones; 60% to 85% were seen once. Sample: peripheral blood. These receptors were collected from a man aged 65 to 85 with acute or convalescent COVID-19.

The rearrangement uses TRBV18 and TRBJ1-1; D unclear. V lost 3 bases, J lost 5 bases, and 10 bases lay in between. Germline values: CDR1 KGHSH, CDR2 LQKENI. The CDR3 extends over 13 amino acids. As DNA, the CDR3 is TGTGCCAGCTCACCGAGCGGGCGGACTGAAGCTTTCTTT. Encoded protein: CASSPSGRTEAFF.

The chain combines TRBV4-1 with TRBJ1-1; 9 bases map to TRBD1. V shed 4 bases, J shed 3 bases, and the junction held 6 bases outside the gene matches. In germline, CDR1 is MGHRA, CDR2 YSYEKL. This CDR3 has 15 residues. CDR3 DNA: TGCGCCAGCAGCCTCCGGGACAGGGTGGACACTGAAGCTTTCTTT. It translates to CASSLRDRVDTEAFF.

The chain uses TRBV5-1 and TRBJ1-1, with D possibly TRBD1 on 5 matching bases. There are 15 residues in the CDR3. Germline CDR1 is SGHRS and CDR2 is YFSETQ. V was cut by 2 bases and J by 1 base, with 12 bases left in between. CDR3 coding DNA: TGCGCCAGCAGCTTACGCCCTGGACAGAACACTGAAGCTTTCTTT. This encodes CASSLRPGQNTEAFF.

This chain joins TRBV28 and TRBJ1-4; D unclear. The CDR3 has 15 amino acids. Germline V gene sequence: CDR1 MDHEN, CDR2 SYDVKM. Deletions cut 5 bases from V and 8 bases from J, with 18 bases between. In nucleotides, the CDR3 is TGTGCCAGCAGTCTCTTGAGAGGGAATGGGGAAAAACTGTTTTTT. It specifies CASSLLRGNGEKLFF.

This clone showed up just once. This sequence joins TRBV6-5 and TRBJ1-1; TRBD1 matches 8 bases. Germline lookup yields CDR1 MNHEY and CDR2 SVGAGI. V shed 6 bases, J shed 4 bases, and the junction held 7 bases outside the gene matches. The CDR3 loop spans 14 amino acids. Here the CDR3 DNA reads TGTGCCAGCAGCTTCAGGGGGCTGGGCACTGAAGCTTTCTTT. As protein: CASSFRGLGTEAFF.

This clone was counted a few times. V usage is TRBV12-3 or TRBV12-4 and J usage is TRBJ1-1; 7 bases map to TRBD1. V was pared by 7 bases and J by 6 bases, with 5 bases of the junction left unmatched. The length of the CDR3 is 12 residues. CDR3 nucleotide sequence: TGTGCCAGCACCTCAGGGGGAGCTGAAGCTTTCTTT. It yields the protein CASTSGGAEAFF.

This clone has a handful of counts. The V and J genes are TRBV24-1 and TRBJ2-7, with a possible D match to TRBD2 (5 bases). Germline V lookup: CDR1 KGHDR, CDR2 SFDVKD. The CDR3 length is 15 residues. Between the trimmed V and J ends, which lost 3 bases and 0 bases, there was a span of 11 bases. The DNA of the CDR3 is TGTGCCACCAGTGATCCGGACTGGACCTCCTACGAGCAGTACGTC. Protein sequence: CATSDPDWTSYEQYV.

This rearrangement joins TRBV4-1 to TRBJ1-1; 9 bases map to TRBD1. The CDR3 length is 18 residues. CDR1 is MGHRA, CDR2 YSYEKL, per germline. Germline trimming cut 0 bases from V and 1 base from J; bases unmatched to any gene: 9. In DNA, the CDR3 is TGCGCCAGCAGCCAAGACCCCGGGACAGGGAGGGAGAACACTGAAGCTTTCTTT. Protein: CASSQDPGTGRENTEAFF.

V and J are TRBV7-2 and TRBJ2-7; TRBD2 matches at 9 bases. V was clipped by 5 bases and J by 6 bases; unmatched bases: 14. Germline CDR1 reads SGHTA; CDR2 reads FQGNSA. This CDR3 region has 16 residues. CDR3 in DNA: TGTGCCAGCAGCCCGCTGGTAGGTAGCGGGAGACGCGAGCAGTACTTC. Protein: CASSPLVGSGRREQYF.

The chain joins TRBV7-9 to TRBJ1-1, with a possible D match to TRBD1 (5 bases). Per the germline V gene, CDR1 is SEHNR and CDR2 is FQNEAQ (reference sequence). V gave up 4 bases and J gave up 3 bases, with 24 bases separating them. The CDR3 loop spans 18 amino acids. The CDR3 region has the DNA TGTGCCAGCAGCTCCCCCAGGGTCTTTAACCCAAGAGACACTGAAGCTTTCTTT. As protein: CASSSPRVFNPRDTEAFF. The full variable domain, its missing parts supplied by reference TRBV7-9 and TRBJ1-1, is DTGVSQNPRHKITKRGQNVTFRCDPISEHNRLYWYRQTLGQGPEFLTYFQNEAQLEKSRLLSDRFSAERPKGSFSTLEIQRTEQGDSAMYLCASSSPRVFNPRDTEAFFGQGTRLTVV.

The gene calls are TRBV5-5 and TRBJ1-1; possibly TRBD1 for D (5 bases). Germline V gene data show CDR1 as SGHKS and CDR2 as YYEKEE (reference sequence). There are 14 residues in the CDR3. Deletions cut 3 bases from V and 1 base from J, with 10 bases between. For the CDR3, the DNA is TGTGCCAGCAGCTCATCCGACAGGAACACTGAAGCTTTCTTT. Translation gives CASSSSDRNTEAFF.

Details on this clone: Additional DNA sequences in this sample encode the identical CDR3. The chain joins TRBV4-1 to TRBJ2-5, with 14 positions matching TRBD2. The CDR3 loop spans 16 amino acids. Germline trimming cut 3 bases from V and 4 bases from J; bases unmatched to any gene: 4. Germline V CDR1 and CDR2: MGHRA, YSYEKL. CDR3 residues: CASSQGLAGARETQYF. CDR3 coding DNA: TGCGCCAGCAGCCAGGGACTAGCGGGAGCTCGAGAGACCCAGTACTTC.

This sequence joins TRBV16 and TRBJ1-1; D may be TRBD1 (5 bases). V lost 2 bases to trimming and J lost 0 bases, with 10 bases between them. Germline-derived CDR1 and CDR2 are KGHSY and FQNENV. The CDR3 covers 15 residues. The CDR3 bases are TGTGCCAGCAGCCAACGGTCAGGGTTGAACACTGAAGCTTTCTTT. This encodes CASSQRSGLNTEAFF.

The chain uses TRBV5-1 and TRBJ1-4, with D possibly being TRBD1 (5 bases). Germline V gene data show CDR1 as SGHRS and CDR2 as YFSETQ. Trimming removed 4 bases from V and 6 bases from J, with 16 bases in between. This CDR3 contains 15 residues. In DNA, the CDR3 is TGCGCCAGCAGCACACGGGGGTCCGCGGATGAAAAACTGTTTTTT. Translating gives CASSTRGSADEKLFF.

The rearrangement uses TRBV27 and TRBJ2-7; 7 bases map to TRBD2. Looked up from germline, CDR1 is MNHEY and CDR2 is SMNVEV (reference sequence). There are 15 residues in the CDR3. V was clipped by 4 bases and J by 2 bases; unmatched bases: 8. For the CDR3, the DNA is TGTGCCAGCAGTTCTCGGACTAGAGACCCCTACGAGCAGTACTTC. Protein sequence: CASSSRTRDPYEQYF.

The chain links TRBV12-3 or TRBV12-4 to TRBJ2-5; TRBD2 matches 7 bases. This CDR3 comprises 13 residues. V trimming: 6 bases; J trimming: 5 bases; junction bases outside the gene matches: 6. The CDR3 region has the DNA TGTGCCAGCAGCTCTAGCGGAGGGGAGACCCAGTACTTC. Translation gives CASSSSGGETQYF.

For this clone: Its ends do not fully match the called genes, so a read error is possible. This chain connects TRBV7-9 to TRBJ1-5; D unresolved. The CDR3 consists of 12 residues. Germline V lookup: CDR1 SEHNR, CDR2 FQNEAQ (reference sequence). Here the CDR3 reads CASSSTGLVSYF. The CDR3 nucleotides are TGTGCCAGCAGCTCCACCGGGTTAGTCTCTTATTTT. The full variable domain, with the rest looked up from reference TRBV7-9 and TRBJ1-5, is DTGVSQNPRHKITKRGQNVTFRCDPISEHNRLYWYRQTLGQGPEFLTYFQNEAQLEKSRLLSDRFSAERPKGSFSTLEIQRTEQGDSAMYLCASSSTGLVSYFGDGTRLSIL.

The chain couples TRBV7-9 to TRBJ1-2; no firm D call. CDR1 is SEHNR and CDR2 is FQNEAQ in the germline V gene (reference sequence). The CDR3 has 12 residues. The V gene lost 1 base and the J gene lost 4 bases, with 4 bases spanning the gap. This CDR3 is CASSLGAYGYTF. CDR3 in DNA: TGTGCCAGCAGCTTAGGAGCCTATGGCTACACCTTC. The variable domain in full, with the rest retrieved from reference TRBV7-9 and TRBJ1-2, is DTGVSQNPRHKITKRGQNVTFRCDPISEHNRLYWYRQTLGQGPEFLTYFQNEAQLEKSRLLSDRFSAERPKGSFSTLEIQRTEQGDSAMYLCASSLGAYGYTFGSGTRLTVV.

This clone was seen just once. This chain uses TRBV6-5 with TRBJ1-1, with 9 bases aligning to TRBD1. Germline assignment: CDR1 MNHEY and CDR2 SVGAGI. Trimming cost V 6 bases and J 6 bases; bases outside gene matches: 8. This CDR3 spans 14 amino acids. As DNA, the CDR3 is TGTGCCAGCAGGACAGGGGGATACGTTGCTGAAGCTTTCTTT. Translating gives CASRTGGYVAEAFF.

This clone was counted only a few times. The chain combines TRBV10-2 with TRBJ1-4, with TRBD1 identical over 7 bases. The germline CDR1 and CDR2 sequences are WSHSY and SAAADI. CDR3 length equals 14 residues. The trim removed 7 bases at V and 7 bases at J, leaving 9 bases unmatched. The CDR3 coding sequence is TGCGCCAGCACAAAAGGGGGCCACGGTGAAAAACTGTTTTTT. As protein: CASTKGGHGEKLFF.

This rearrangement joins TRBV18 to TRBJ2-1; TRBD2 matches 10 bases. The CDR3 spans 15 residues. The germline V gene has CDR1 KGHSH and CDR2 LQKENI. V lost 3 bases to trimming and J lost 9 bases; unmatched junction nucleotides: 8. CDR3 loop: CASSPSSGRSTEQFF. The CDR3 DNA reads TGTGCCAGCTCACCCAGTAGCGGGAGGTCGACTGAGCAGTTCTTC.

The chain combines TRBV7-3 with TRBJ2-1, with 7 bases that match TRBD1. The V segment lost 4 bases and the J segment 0 bases; nucleotides outside the gene matches: 0. There are 14 residues in the CDR3. Germline CDR1 and CDR2: SGHTA and FQGTGA. In DNA, the CDR3 is TGTGCCAGCAGCTGGGACAGCTCCTACAATGAGCAGTTCTTC. This gives the protein CASSWDSSYNEQFF.

The chain uses TRBV7-3 and TRBJ2-2; D possibly corresponds to TRBD2 (5 bases). V was cut by 0 bases and J by 4 bases, with 12 bases left in between. Per germline, CDR1 SGHTA and CDR2 FQGTGA. The CDR3 runs to 16 residues. The CDR3 DNA is TGTGCCAGCAGCTTAACTGTCAATCGGGGCACCGGGGAGCTGTTTTTT. This codes for CASSLTVNRGTGELFF.

This chain joins TRBV5-1 and TRBJ1-3, with D maybe TRBD1 (5 bases). Germline loops: CDR1 SGHRS, CDR2 YFSETQ. The V gene lost 0 bases and the J gene lost 2 bases, with 9 bases spanning the gap. There are 15 residues in the CDR3. The CDR3 spells CASSLEGNTGNTIYF. The CDR3 bases are TGCGCCAGCAGCTTGGAGGGGAACACTGGAAACACCATATATTTT.

This clone was picked up one time. The V call is TRBV15, the J call TRBJ2-1; TRBD1 matches at 8 bases. Germline V gene data show CDR1 as LNHNV and CDR2 as YYDKDF (reference sequence). The junction had 10 bases not matched to a gene; V was cut back by 5 bases and J by 4 bases. The CDR3 is 16 residues long. This CDR3 reads CATSETGVGGYNEQFF. The DNA of the CDR3 is TGTGCCACCAGCGAGACAGGGGTCGGGGGTTACAATGAGCAGTTCTTC.

Only a few counts were recorded for this clone. The chain joins TRBV10-3 to TRBJ2-5; D not certain. Trimming removed 1 base from V and 0 bases from J, with 12 bases in between. Germline CDR1 ENHRY, CDR2 SYGVKD. The length of the CDR3 is 16 residues. This CDR3 reads CAISEFPPGYQETQYF. The DNA for the CDR3 is TGTGCCATCAGTGAGTTTCCCCCAGGCTACCAAGAGACCCAGTACTTC.

This clone was seen a few times. This chain uses TRBV28 with TRBJ1-1, with TRBD1 matching 8 bases. V shed 3 bases, J shed 7 bases, and the junction held 16 bases outside the gene matches. The CDR3 totals 17 residues. The germline CDR1 and CDR2 sequences are MDHEN and SYDVKM. CDR3 sequence: CASSFLGPGGAKDEAFF. Here the CDR3 DNA reads TGTGCCAGCAGTTTCTTAGGGCCAGGGGGCGCTAAAGATGAAGCTTTCTTT. The whole variable domain, filled in from reference TRBV28 and TRBJ1-1, reads DVKVTQSSRYLVKRTGEKVFLECVQDMDHENMFWYRQDPGLGLRLIYFSYDVKMKEKGDIPEGYSVSREKKERFSLILESASTNQTSMYLCASSFLGPGGAKDEAFFGQGTRLTVV.

V gene TRBV4-1 combines with J gene TRBJ2-3; weak D call: TRBD2 (6 bases). Looked up from germline, CDR1 is MGHRA and CDR2 is YSYEKL. The CDR3 is made up of 16 amino acids. Trimming cost V 0 bases and J 3 bases, with 13 bases left between them. DNA for the CDR3: TGCGCCAGCAGCCAAGATGCGGGATTTCGAACAGATACGCAGTATTTT. This encodes CASSQDAGFRTDTQYF.